This entry lists 18 T cell receptor beta chains sequenced from one sample in a study of control samples from healthy donors and cancer patients. Only in-frame clones appear in the TCRdb table, and some are missing; sequencing was by immunoSEQ multiplex PCR. The table records 100,000 to 150,000 clones, around 92% of them present only once. The sample comprised PBMCs. Receptor source: a man older than 75 with head and neck cancer.

V gene TRBV7-9 combines with J gene TRBJ1-6, with 8 bases fitting TRBD1. Germline CDR1 and CDR2: SEHNR and FQNEAQ (reference sequence). The CDR3 is 15 residues long. J was trimmed by 10 bases and V by 5 bases; bases with no gene match: 10. This CDR3 is CASSLTGGVDSPLHF. DNA of the CDR3: TGTGCCAGCAGCCTCACAGGGGGGGTGGACTCACCCCTCCACTTT.

The rearrangement joins TRBV5-1 to TRBJ2-3, with D perhaps TRBD1 (6 bases). Germline-derived CDR1 and CDR2 are SGHRS and YFSETQ. This CDR3 region has 15 residues. The V end lost 5 bases, the J end lost 0 bases, and 13 bases lay between the germline ends. The CDR3 reads CASSSQGFSTDTQYF. The CDR3 DNA is TGCGCCAGCAGTTCACAGGGCTTTAGCACAGATACGCAGTATTTT. The full variable domain, in which reference TRBV5-1 and TRBJ2-3 provide the parts outside the CDR3, is KAGVTQTPRYLIKTRGQQVTLSCSPISGHRSVSWYQQTPGQGLQFLFEYFSETQRNKGNFPGRFSGRQFSNSRSEMNVSTLELGDSALYLCASSSQGFSTDTQYFGPGTRLTVL.

The gene calls are TRBV30 and TRBJ2-7; 7 nucleotides align to TRBD2. CDR1 is GTSNPN and CDR2 is SVGIG in the germline V gene (reference sequence). This CDR3 comprises 14 residues. V shed 4 bases and J 3 bases; nucleotides not matched to a gene: 9. CDR3 amino acids: CAWKRENGFYEQYF. Here the CDR3 DNA reads TGTGCCTGGAAGCGGGAAAACGGGTTCTACGAGCAGTACTTC.

This sequence joins TRBV15 and TRBJ1-4; perhaps TRBD1 as D (6 bases). The germline V gene has CDR1 LNHNV and CDR2 YYDKDF (reference sequence). The CDR3 is made up of 16 amino acids. The ends were cut back, 0 bases at V and 8 bases at J, with 16 bases in the middle. Written as DNA, the CDR3 is TGTGCCACCAGCAGAGAGCCACACAGGGTTGGGGAAAAACTGTTTTTT. It is translated as CATSREPHRVGEKLFF.

The J gene is TRBJ2-5, the V gene TRBV5-4; TRBD1 matches at 10 bases. This CDR3 contains 14 residues. V lost 3 bases to trimming and J lost 3 bases; unmatched junction nucleotides: 2. The germline gives CDR1 SGHNT, CDR2 YYREEE (reference sequence). The CDR3 loop is CASSWDRGKETQYF. The CDR3 bases are TGTGCCAGCAGCTGGGACAGGGGCAAAGAGACCCAGTACTTC.

The CDR3 loop reads CASSHGTGGPYSNQPQHF. The CDR3 nucleotides are TGTGCCAGCAGTCATGGGACAGGGGGACCCTATAGCAATCAGCCCCAGCATTTT. The chain links TRBV27 to TRBJ1-5; 11 nucleotides match TRBD1. J lost 0 bases, V lost 5 bases, and 9 bases had no gene match. Germline lookup yields CDR1 MNHEY and CDR2 SMNVEV (reference sequence). CDR3 length: 18 amino acids.

The rearrangement uses TRBV25-1 and TRBJ2-1, with TRBD2 identical over 10 bases. In germline, CDR1 is MGHDK, CDR2 SYGVNS. CDR3 length: 17 residues. V dropped 3 bases and J dropped 2; count of bases not matched to a gene: 7. CDR3 sequence: CASSDTTSGAAYNEQFF. CDR3 sequence (DNA): TGTGCCAGCAGTGACACTACTAGCGGGGCCGCCTACAATGAGCAGTTCTTC.

The chain has TRBV6-5 and TRBJ1-6, with no clear D. The length of the CDR3 is 15 residues. Germline V gene sequence: CDR1 MNHEY, CDR2 SVGAGI. The V end was cut by 3 bases, the J end by 10 bases, with 16 bases between. CDR3 nucleotides: TGTGCCAGCAGTTATTCGTTAGGTGTGGGATCACCCCTCCACTTT. It codes for CASSYSLGVGSPLHF.

The chain joins TRBV19 to TRBJ2-4; D not resolved. The V end lost 4 bases, the J end lost 6 bases, and 10 bases lay between the germline ends. In germline, CDR1 is LNHDA, CDR2 SQIVND (reference sequence). The CDR3 runs 13 residues. The CDR3 here is CASSTRVRNIQYF. In DNA, the CDR3 is TGTGCCAGTAGTACTCGCGTACGAAACATTCAGTACTTC.

The rearrangement links TRBV28 to TRBJ2-7; tentative D call: TRBD2 (6 bases). The ends were cut back, 6 bases at V and 4 bases at J, with 16 bases in the middle. This CDR3 contains 14 residues. In germline, CDR1 is MDHEN, CDR2 SYDVKM. The CDR3 DNA reads TGTGCCAGCAGCCAAGTCGCGGGAAGGTACGAGCAGTACTTC. Amino acids: CASSQVAGRYEQYF. Variable domain in full (rest from reference TRBV28 and TRBJ2-7): DVKVTQSSRYLVKRTGEKVFLECVQDMDHENMFWYRQDPGLGLRLIYFSYDVKMKEKGDIPEGYSVSREKKERFSLILESASTNQTSMYLCASSQVAGRYEQYFGPGTRLTVT.

The J gene is TRBJ2-5, the V gene TRBV9; 8 bases line up with TRBD2. The CDR3 runs 16 residues. Germline CDR1 SGDLS, CDR2 YYNGEE. The V segment lost 0 bases and the J segment 5 bases; nucleotides outside the gene matches: 9. The CDR3 region is CASSVEGSGRSETQYF. DNA of the CDR3: TGTGCCAGCAGCGTAGAAGGAAGCGGGAGATCGGAGACCCAGTACTTC.

In DNA, the CDR3 is TGCGCCAGCAGCCAGAAAACTCGACGGAAAAATAGCAATCAGCCCCAGCATTTT. Translating it yields CASSQKTRRKNSNQPQHF. This sequence joins TRBV4-3 and TRBJ1-5; D not certain. Trimming stripped 3 bases from V and 0 bases from J, with 18 bases between. The CDR3 loop spans 18 amino acids. Germline-derived CDR1 and CDR2 are LGHNA and YSLEER.

The rearrangement joins TRBV7-2 to TRBJ1-5; D ambiguous. Germline CDR1 is SGHTA and CDR2 is FQGNSA. The CDR3 spans 17 residues. Trimming cost V 5 bases and J 4 bases, with 21 bases left between them. The CDR3 reads CASSPPPAFRGNQPQHF. The CDR3 DNA reads as TGTGCCAGCAGCCCCCCCCCAGCCTTTCGGGGAAATCAGCCCCAGCATTTT.

This chain links TRBV5-1 with TRBJ2-1; D might be TRBD2 (5 bases). This CDR3 contains 14 residues. Germline V gives CDR1 SGHRS, CDR2 YFSETQ. V lost 6 bases, J lost 8 bases, and 18 bases lay in between. The CDR3: CASNRGPAFYEQFF. CDR3 bases: TGCGCCAGCAATCGCGGGCCGGCCTTTTATGAGCAGTTCTTC.

DNA of the CDR3: TGTGCCAGCAGCTTGGAGACGGCCTCCGGGGAGCTGTTTTTT. This translates into CASSLETASGELFF. The chain combines TRBV5-4 with TRBJ2-2; D not certain. V lost 0 bases to trimming and J lost 6 bases, with 9 bases between them. Per germline, CDR1 SGHNT and CDR2 YYREEE (reference sequence). CDR3 length: 14 amino acids.

In regard to this clone: Other nucleotide sequences in the sample specify the same CDR3. The genes are TRBV30 and TRBJ1-5; D is uncertain. The CDR3 loop spans 13 amino acids. V was shortened by 0 bases and J by 1 base, with 4 bases between the two germline ends. The germline CDR1 and CDR2 sequences are GTSNPN and SVGIG (reference sequence). CDR3 region: CAWSVDSNQPQHF. The CDR3, as DNA: TGTGCCTGGAGTGTAGACAGCAATCAGCCCCAGCATTTT.

The chain uses TRBV30 and TRBJ2-7; D is possibly TRBD1 or TRBD2 (6 bases each). The V and J ends lost 0 bases and 3 bases respectively, with 18 bases between them. The CDR3 extends over 16 amino acids. Germline-derived CDR1 and CDR2 are GTSNPN and SVGIG (reference sequence). DNA for the CDR3: TGTGCCTGGAGTGTACGGGGGACATATGGGGGCTACGAGCAGTACTTC. It specifies CAWSVRGTYGGYEQYF.

The CDR3 region is CASSGTGGSNEKLFF. CDR3 bases: TGTGCCAGCAGCGGTACAGGGGGATCTAATGAAAAACTGTTTTTT. The gene calls are TRBV6-5 and TRBJ1-4; 8 positions agree with TRBD1. The germline V gene encodes CDR1 MNHEY and CDR2 SVGAGI. This CDR3 contains 15 residues. The V and J ends lost 6 bases and 3 bases, in that order; junction bases with no gene match: 6.